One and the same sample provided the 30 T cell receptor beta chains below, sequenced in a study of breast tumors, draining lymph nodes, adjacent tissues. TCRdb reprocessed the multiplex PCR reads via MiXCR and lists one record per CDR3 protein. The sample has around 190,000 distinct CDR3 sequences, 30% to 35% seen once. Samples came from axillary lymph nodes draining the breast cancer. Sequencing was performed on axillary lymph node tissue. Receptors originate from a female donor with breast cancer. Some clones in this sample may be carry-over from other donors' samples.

The CDR3 reads CASSSSGNSGGASNTGELFF. CDR3 DNA sequence: TGCGCCAGCAGCAGCTCCGGGAATAGCGGGGGGGCATCGAACACCGGGGAGCTGTTTTTT. This chain uses TRBV5-1 with TRBJ2-2, with 11 bases fitting TRBD2. Germline assignment: CDR1 SGHRS and CDR2 YFSETQ. There are 20 residues in the CDR3. V shed 4 bases and J 0 bases; nucleotides not matched to a gene: 14.

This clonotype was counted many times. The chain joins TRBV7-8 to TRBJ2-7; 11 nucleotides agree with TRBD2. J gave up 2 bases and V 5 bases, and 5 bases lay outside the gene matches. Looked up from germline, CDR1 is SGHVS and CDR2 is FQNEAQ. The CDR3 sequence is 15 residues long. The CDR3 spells CASSTLAGVTYEQYF. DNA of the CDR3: TGTGCCAGCAGCACACTAGCGGGGGTTACCTACGAGCAGTACTTC.

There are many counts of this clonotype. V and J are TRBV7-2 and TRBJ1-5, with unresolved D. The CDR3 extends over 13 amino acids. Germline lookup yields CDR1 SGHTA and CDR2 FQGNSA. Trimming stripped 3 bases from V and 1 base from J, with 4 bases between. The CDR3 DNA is TGTGCCAGCAGCTTGCAAAGCAATCAGCCCCAGCATTTT. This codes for CASSLQSNQPQHF.

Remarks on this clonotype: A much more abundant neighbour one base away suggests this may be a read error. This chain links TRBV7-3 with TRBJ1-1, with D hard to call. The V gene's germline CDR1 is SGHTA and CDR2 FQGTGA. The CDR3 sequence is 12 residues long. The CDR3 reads CASSLGNAEAFF. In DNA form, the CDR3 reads TGTGCCAGCAGCTTGGGGAACGCTGAAGCTTTCTTT.

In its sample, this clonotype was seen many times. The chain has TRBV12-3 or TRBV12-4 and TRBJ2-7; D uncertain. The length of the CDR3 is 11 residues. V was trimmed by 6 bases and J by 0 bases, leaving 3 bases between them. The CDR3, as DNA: TGTGCCAGCAGCAGCTCCTACGAGCAGTACTTC. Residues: CASSSSYEQYF.

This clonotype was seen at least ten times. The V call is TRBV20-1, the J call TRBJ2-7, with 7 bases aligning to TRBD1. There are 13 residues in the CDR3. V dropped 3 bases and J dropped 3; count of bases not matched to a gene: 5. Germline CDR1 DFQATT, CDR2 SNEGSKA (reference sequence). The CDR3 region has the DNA TGCAGTGCTAGGACAGGGATCCTCTACGAGCAGTACTTC. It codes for CSARTGILYEQYF.

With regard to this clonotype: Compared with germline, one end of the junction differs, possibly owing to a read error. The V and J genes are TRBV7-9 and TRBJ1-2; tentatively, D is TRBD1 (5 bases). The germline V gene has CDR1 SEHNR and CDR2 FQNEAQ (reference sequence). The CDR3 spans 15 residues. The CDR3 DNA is TGTGCCAGCGGCCCCCTGGGGGGAGACGTCTATGGCTACCCCTTC. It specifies CASGPLGGDVYGYPF.

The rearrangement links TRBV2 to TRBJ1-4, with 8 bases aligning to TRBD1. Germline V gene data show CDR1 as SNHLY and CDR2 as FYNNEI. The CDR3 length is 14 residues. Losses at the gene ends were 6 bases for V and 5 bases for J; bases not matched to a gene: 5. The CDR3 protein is CASRRQGYNEKLFF. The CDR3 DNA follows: TGTGCCAGCAGGAGACAGGGGTACAATGAAAAACTGTTTTTT.

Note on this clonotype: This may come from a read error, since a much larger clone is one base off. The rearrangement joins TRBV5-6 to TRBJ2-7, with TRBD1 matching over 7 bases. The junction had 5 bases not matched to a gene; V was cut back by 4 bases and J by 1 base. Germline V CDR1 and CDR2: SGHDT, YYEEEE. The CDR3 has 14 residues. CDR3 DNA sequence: TGTGCCAGCAGCATAGGACAGGCATCCTACGAGCAGTACTTC. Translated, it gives CASSIGQASYEQYF.

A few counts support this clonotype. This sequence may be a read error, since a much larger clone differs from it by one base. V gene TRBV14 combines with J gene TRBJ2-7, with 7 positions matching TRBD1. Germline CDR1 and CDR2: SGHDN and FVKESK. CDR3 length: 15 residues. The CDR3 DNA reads TGTGCCAGCAGCCTTGACTGGGACAGTCTACACGAGCCGTACTTC. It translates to CASSLDWDSLHEPYF.

DNA of the CDR3: TGTGCCATCAGTCTGACAGTTGACTCCTACGAGCAGTACTTC. Its protein product is CAISLTVDSYEQYF. The chain is built from TRBV10-3 and TRBJ2-7; D is perhaps TRBD1 (5 bases). This CDR3 is 14 amino acids long. Germline CDR1 ENHRY, CDR2 SYGVKD. Trimming removed 5 bases from V and 0 bases from J, with 11 bases in between.

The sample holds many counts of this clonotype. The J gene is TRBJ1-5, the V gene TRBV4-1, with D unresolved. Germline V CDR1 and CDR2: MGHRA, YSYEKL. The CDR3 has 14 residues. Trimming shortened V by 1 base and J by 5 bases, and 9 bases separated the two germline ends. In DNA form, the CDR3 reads TGCGCCAGCAGCCAAGTCACGGGGTATCAGCCCCAGCATTTT. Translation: CASSQVTGYQPQHF.

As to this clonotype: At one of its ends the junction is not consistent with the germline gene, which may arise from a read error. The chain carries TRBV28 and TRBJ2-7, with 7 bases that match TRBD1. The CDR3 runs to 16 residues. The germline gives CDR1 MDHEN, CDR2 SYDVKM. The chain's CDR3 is CASSSAGTENSYEQCF. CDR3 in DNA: TGTGCCAGCAGTTCGGCCGGGACAGAGAACTCCTACGAGCAGTGCTTC.

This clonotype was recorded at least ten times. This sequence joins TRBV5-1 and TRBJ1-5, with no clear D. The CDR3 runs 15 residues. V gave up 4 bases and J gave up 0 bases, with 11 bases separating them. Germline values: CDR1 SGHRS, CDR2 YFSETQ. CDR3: CASSLDTYSNQPQHF. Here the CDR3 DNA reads TGCGCCAGCAGCCTTGACACTTATAGCAATCAGCCCCAGCATTTT. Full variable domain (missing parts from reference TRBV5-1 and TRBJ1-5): KAGVTQTPRYLIKTRGQQVTLSCSPISGHRSVSWYQQTPGQGLQFLFEYFSETQRNKGNFPGRFSGRQFSNSRSEMNVSTLELGDSALYLCASSLDTYSNQPQHFGDGTRLSIL.

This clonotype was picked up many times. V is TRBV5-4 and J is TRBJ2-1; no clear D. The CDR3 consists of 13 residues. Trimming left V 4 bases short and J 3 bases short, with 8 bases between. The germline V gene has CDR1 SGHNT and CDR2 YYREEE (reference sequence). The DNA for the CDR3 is TGTGCCAGCAGCCAGGATCTCTACAATGAGCAGTTCTTC. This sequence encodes CASSQDLYNEQFF.

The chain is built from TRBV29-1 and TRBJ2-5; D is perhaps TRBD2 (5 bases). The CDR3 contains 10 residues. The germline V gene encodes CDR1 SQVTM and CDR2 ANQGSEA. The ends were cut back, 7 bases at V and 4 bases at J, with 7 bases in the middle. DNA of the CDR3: TGCAGCGGAGAGGGAGAGACCCAGTACTTC. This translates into CSGEGETQYF.

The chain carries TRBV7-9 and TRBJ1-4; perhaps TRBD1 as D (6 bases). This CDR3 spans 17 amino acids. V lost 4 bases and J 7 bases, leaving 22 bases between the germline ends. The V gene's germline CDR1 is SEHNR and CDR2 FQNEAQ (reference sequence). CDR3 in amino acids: CASSWRLHTRGTEKLFF. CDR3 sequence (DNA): TGTGCCAGCAGCTGGAGACTGCACACCAGGGGCACTGAAAAACTGTTTTTT.

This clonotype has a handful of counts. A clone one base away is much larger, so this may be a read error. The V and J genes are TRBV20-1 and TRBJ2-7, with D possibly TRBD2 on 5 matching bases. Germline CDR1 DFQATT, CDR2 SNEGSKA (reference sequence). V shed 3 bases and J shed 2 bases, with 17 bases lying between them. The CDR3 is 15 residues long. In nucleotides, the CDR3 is TGCAGTGCTAGGGCCTTACCAAACGGGACCTACGAGCAGTACTTC. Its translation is CSARALPNGTYEQYF.

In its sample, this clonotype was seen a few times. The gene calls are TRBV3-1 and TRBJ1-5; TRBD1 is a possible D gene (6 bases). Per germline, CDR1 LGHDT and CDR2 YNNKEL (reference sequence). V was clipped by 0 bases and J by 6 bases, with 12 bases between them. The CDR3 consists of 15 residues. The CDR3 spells CASSQEGGVSQPQHF. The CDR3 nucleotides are TGTGCCAGCAGCCAAGAAGGGGGGGTGAGTCAGCCCCAGCATTTT. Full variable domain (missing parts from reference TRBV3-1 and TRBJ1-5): DTAVSQTPKYLVTQMGNDKSIKCEQNLGHDTMYWYKQDSKKFLKIMFSYNNKELIINETVPNRFSPKSPDKAHLNLHINSLELGDSAVYFCASSQEGGVSQPQHFGDGTRLSIL.

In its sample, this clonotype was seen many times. This chain's CDR3 is CASSIGPPQGNEQFF. Here the CDR3 DNA reads TGTGCCAGTAGTATCGGTCCCCCTCAGGGCAATGAGCAGTTCTTC. This rearrangement joins TRBV19 to TRBJ2-1; weak D call: TRBD1 (5 bases). CDR1 LNHDA and CDR2 SQIVND come from the germline V gene (reference sequence). The CDR3 spans 15 residues. V was pared by 3 bases and J by 6 bases, with 15 bases between.

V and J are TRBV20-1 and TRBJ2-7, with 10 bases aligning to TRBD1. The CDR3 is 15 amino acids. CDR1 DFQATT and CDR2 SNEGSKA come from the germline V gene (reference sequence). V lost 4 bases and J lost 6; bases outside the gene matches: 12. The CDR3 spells CSANIGGTGEGEQYF. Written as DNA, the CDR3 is TGCAGTGCTAACATCGGCGGGACAGGGGAGGGCGAGCAGTACTTC.

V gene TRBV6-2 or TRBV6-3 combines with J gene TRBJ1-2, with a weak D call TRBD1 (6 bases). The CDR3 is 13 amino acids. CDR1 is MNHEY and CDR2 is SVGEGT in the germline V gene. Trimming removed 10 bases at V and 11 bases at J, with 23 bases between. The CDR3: CAIDEGSGRGYTF. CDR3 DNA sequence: TGTGCCATTGACGAGGGGAGTGGCAGGGGATACACCTTC.

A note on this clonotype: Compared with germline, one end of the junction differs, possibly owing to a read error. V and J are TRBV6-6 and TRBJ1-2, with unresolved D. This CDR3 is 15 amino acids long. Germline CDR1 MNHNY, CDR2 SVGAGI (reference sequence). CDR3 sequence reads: CASSSLRSATYGYAF. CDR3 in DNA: TGTGCCAGCAGTTCCCTAAGGTCAGCTACCTATGGCTACGCCTTC.

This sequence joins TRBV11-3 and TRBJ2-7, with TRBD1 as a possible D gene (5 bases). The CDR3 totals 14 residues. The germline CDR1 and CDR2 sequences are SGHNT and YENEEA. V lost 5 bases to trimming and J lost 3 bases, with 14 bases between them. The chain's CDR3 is CASSPETVFYEQYF. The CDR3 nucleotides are TGTGCCAGCAGCCCAGAGACAGTTTTCTACGAGCAGTACTTC.

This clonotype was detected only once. The CDR3 sequence: CASSPRLAGGPIGIQYF. The DNA of the CDR3 is TGTGCCAGCAGCCCGAGACTAGCGGGGGGGCCTATTGGCATTCAGTACTTC. The chain combines TRBV7-6 with TRBJ2-4; 14 nucleotides align to TRBD2. The V segment lost 5 bases and the J segment 9 bases; nucleotides outside the gene matches: 12. CDR1 and CDR2 (germline): SGHVS, FNYEAQ. The CDR3 has 17 residues.

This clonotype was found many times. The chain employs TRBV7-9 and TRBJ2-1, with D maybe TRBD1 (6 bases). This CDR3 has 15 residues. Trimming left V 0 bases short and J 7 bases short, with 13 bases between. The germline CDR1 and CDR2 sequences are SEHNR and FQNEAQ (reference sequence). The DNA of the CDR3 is TGTGCCAGCAGCTTAGCCGCCCACGGGACAAATGAGCAGTTCTTC. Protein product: CASSLAAHGTNEQFF.

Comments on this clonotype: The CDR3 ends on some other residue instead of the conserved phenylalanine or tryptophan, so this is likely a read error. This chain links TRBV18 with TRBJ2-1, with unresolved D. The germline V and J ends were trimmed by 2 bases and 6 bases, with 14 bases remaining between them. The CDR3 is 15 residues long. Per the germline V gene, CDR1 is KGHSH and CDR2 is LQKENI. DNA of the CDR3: TGTGCCAGCTCACCAGAAGGATCGGGCTTCAATGAGCAGTTCCTC. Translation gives CASSPEGSGFNEQFL.

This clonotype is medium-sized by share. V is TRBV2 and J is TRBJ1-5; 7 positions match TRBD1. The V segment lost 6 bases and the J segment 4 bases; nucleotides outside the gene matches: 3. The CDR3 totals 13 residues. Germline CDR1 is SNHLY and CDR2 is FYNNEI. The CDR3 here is CASRGTENQPQHF. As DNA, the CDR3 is TGTGCCAGCAGAGGGACAGAAAATCAGCCCCAGCATTTT.

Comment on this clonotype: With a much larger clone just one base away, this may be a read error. CDR3 in DNA: TGTGCTAGTGGGTTCAACAGGGTTCCCAACCCCTACAGCTCCTACAATGAGCAGTTCTTC. Translated, it gives CASGFNRVPNPYSSYNEQFF. This chain joins TRBV12-5 and TRBJ2-1; perhaps TRBD1 as D (6 bases). The germline gives CDR1 LGHNT, CDR2 FRNRAP. The V and J ends lost 6 bases and 0 bases respectively, with 27 bases between them. CDR3 size: 20 residues.

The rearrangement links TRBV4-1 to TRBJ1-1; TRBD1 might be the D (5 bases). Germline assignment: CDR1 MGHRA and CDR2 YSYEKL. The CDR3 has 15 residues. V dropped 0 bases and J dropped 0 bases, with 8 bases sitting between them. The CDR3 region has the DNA TGCGCCAGCAGCCAAGATCGAGGGGTGAACACTGAAGCTTTCTTT. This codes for CASSQDRGVNTEAFF.